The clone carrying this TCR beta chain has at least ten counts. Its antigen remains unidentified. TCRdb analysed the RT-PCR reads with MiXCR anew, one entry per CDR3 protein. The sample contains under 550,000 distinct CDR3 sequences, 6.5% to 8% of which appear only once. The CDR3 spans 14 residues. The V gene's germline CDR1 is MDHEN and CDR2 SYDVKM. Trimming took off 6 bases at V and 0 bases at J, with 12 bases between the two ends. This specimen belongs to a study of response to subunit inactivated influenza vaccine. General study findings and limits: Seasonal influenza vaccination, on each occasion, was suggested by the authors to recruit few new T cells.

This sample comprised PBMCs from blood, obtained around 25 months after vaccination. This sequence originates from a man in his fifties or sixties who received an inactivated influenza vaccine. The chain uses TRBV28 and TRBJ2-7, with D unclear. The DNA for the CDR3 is TGTGCCAGCAGAACAGCGACTGACTCCTACGAGCAGTACTTC. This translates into CASRTATDSYEQYF.